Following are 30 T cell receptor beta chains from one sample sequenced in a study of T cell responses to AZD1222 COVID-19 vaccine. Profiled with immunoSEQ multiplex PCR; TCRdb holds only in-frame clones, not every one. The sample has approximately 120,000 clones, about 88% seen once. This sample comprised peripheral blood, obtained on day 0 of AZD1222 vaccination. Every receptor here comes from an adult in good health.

The CDR3 DNA reads TGTGCCAGCTCATCTCAGAAGGGCAATCAGCCCCAGCATTTT. Translated: CASSSQKGNQPQHF. The chain joins TRBV18 to TRBJ1-5; D gene ambiguous. Trimming pared 5 bases from V and 2 bases from J, leaving 10 bases between. Germline CDR1 reads KGHSH; CDR2 reads LQKENI. The CDR3 runs to 14 residues.

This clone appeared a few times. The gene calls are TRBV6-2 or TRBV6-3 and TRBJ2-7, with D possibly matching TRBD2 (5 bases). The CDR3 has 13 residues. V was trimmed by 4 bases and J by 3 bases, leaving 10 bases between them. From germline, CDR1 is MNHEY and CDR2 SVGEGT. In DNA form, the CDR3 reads TGTGCCAGCAGTTTGGGGAGATACTACGAGCAGTACGTC. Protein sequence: CASSLGRYYEQYV.

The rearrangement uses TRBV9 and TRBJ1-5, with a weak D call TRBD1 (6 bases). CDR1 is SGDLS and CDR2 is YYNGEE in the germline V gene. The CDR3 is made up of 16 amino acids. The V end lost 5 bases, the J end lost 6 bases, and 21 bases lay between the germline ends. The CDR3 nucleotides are TGTGCCAGCAGTTTGGGTCCGGACAGCTCGCTTCAGCCCCAGCATTTT. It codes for CASSLGPDSSLQPQHF.

The CDR3 protein is CASSYSYRLGPLHF. The DNA of the CDR3 is TGTGCCAGCAGTTACTCCTACAGACTTGGACCCCTCCACTTT. The chain links TRBV6-5 to TRBJ1-6; D gene uncertain. Trimming pared 0 bases from V and 12 bases from J, leaving 12 bases between. The CDR3 runs to 14 residues. The germline V gene encodes CDR1 MNHEY and CDR2 SVGAGI.

The CDR3 here is CASSIYPGTGDSPLHF. Written as DNA, the CDR3 is TGTGCCAGTAGTATCTATCCCGGGACAGGGGATTCACCCCTCCACTTT. The gene calls are TRBV19 and TRBJ1-6, with 10 bases identical to TRBD1. Germline V gene data show CDR1 as LNHDA and CDR2 as SQIVND (reference sequence). The trim removed 3 bases at V and 8 bases at J, leaving 7 bases unmatched. The CDR3 has 16 amino acids.

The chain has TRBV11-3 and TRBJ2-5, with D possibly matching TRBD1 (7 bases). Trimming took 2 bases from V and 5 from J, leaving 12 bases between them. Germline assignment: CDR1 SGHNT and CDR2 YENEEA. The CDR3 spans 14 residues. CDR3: CASSLTRGRETQYF. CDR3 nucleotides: TGTGCCAGCAGCTTAACCAGGGGGAGGGAGACCCAGTACTTC.

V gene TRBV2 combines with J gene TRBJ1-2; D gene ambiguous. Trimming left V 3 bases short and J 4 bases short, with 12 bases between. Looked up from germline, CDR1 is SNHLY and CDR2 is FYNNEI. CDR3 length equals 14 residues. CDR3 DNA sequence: TGTGCCAGCAGTGATCGGGGTGGCGCCTATGGCTACACCTTC. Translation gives CASSDRGGAYGYTF.

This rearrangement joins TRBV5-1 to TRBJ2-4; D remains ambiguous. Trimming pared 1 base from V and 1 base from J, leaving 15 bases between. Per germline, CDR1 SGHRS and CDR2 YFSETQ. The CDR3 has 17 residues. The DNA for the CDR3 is TGCGCCAGCAGCTTGCAGACTTCGCTGGCGGCCAAAAACATTCAGTACTTC. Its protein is CASSLQTSLAAKNIQYF.

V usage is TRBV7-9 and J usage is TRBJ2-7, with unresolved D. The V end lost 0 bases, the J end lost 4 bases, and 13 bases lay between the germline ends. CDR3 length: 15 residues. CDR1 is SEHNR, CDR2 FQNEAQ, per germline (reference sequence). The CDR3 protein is CASSLAGSVGYEQYF. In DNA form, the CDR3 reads TGTGCCAGCAGCTTAGCGGGGTCAGTAGGGTACGAGCAGTACTTC.

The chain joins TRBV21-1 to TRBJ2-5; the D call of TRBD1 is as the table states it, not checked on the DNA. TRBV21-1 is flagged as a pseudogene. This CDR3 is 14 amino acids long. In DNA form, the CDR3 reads TGTGCCAGCAGCAAAGTTGCAGGCCCAACGGCCCAGTACTTC. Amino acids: CASSKVAGPTAQYF.

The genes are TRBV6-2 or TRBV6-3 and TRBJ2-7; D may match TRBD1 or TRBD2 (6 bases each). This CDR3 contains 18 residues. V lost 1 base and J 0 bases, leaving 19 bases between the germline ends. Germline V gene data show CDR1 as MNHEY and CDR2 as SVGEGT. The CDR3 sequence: CASSYWTDGGLFSYEQYF. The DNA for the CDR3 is TGTGCCAGCAGTTACTGGACCGACGGGGGCCTATTCTCCTACGAGCAGTACTTC.

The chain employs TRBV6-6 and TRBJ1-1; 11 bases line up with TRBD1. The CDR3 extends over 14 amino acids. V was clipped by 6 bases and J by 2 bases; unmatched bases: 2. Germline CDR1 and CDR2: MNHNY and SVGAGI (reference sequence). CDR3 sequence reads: CASRDRGLNTEAFF. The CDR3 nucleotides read TGTGCCAGCAGGGACAGGGGGCTAAACACTGAAGCTTTCTTT.

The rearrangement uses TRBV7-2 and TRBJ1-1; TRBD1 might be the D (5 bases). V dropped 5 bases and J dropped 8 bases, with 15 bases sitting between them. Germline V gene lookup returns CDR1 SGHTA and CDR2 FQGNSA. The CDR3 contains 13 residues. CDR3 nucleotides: TGTGCCAGCAGCCCAGGGAGGGTACGGGAAGCTTTCTTT. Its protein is CASSPGRVREAFF.

The CDR3, as DNA: TGTGCCAGCAGCCAAGTCGTGTACAATGAGCAGTTCTTC. Protein product: CASSQVVYNEQFF. The chain joins TRBV3-1 (or the pseudogene TRBV3-2) to TRBJ2-1, with D unresolved. CDR1 is LGHDT, CDR2 YNNKEL, per germline (reference sequence). The CDR3 runs to 13 residues. Trimming removed 1 base from V and 4 bases from J, with 5 bases in between.

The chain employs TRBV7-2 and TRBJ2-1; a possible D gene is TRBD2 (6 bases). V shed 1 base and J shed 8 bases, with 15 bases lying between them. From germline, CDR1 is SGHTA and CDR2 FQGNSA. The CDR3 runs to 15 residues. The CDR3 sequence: CASSLVLAPGDEQFF. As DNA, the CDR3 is TGTGCCAGCAGCTTAGTACTAGCCCCTGGCGATGAGCAGTTCTTC.

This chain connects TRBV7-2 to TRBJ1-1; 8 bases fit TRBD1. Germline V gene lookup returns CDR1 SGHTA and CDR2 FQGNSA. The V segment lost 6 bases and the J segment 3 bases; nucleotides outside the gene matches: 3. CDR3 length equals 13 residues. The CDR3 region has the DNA TGTGCCAGCAGTGGACAGGGATACACTGAAGCTTTCTTT. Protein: CASSGQGYTEAFF.

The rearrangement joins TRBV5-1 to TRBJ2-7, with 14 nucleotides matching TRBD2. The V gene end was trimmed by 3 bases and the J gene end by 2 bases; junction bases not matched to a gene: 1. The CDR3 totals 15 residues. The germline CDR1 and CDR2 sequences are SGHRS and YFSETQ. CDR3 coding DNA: TGCGCCAGCAGCTGGACTAGCGGGGGGACCTACGAGCAGTACTTC. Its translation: CASSWTSGGTYEQYF.

The CDR3 protein is CASSDRVETPANVLTF. The CDR3 bases are TGTGCCAGCAGCGATCGAGTTGAGACACCGGCCAACGTCCTGACTTTC. The genes are TRBV13 and TRBJ2-6; D call uncertain. The V gene's germline CDR1 is PRHDT and CDR2 FYEKMQ (reference sequence). V was shortened by 5 bases and J by 6 bases, with 17 bases between the two germline ends. The CDR3 length is 16 residues.

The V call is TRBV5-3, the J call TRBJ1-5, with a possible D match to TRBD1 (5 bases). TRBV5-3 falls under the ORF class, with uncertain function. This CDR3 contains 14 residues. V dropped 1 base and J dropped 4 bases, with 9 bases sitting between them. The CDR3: CARSLTGPNQPQHF. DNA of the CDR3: TGTGCCAGAAGCTTGACAGGCCCGAATCAGCCCCAGCATTTT.

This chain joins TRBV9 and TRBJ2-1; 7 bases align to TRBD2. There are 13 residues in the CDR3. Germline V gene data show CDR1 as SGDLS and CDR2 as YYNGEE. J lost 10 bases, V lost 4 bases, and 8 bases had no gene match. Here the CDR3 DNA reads TGTGCCAGCAGCCCCCAGACTAGCTGGGAGCAGTTCTTC. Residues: CASSPQTSWEQFF.

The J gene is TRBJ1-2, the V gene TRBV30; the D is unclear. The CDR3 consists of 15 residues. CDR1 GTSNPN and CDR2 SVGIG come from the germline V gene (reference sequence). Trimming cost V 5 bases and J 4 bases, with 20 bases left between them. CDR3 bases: TGTGCCTGGCGACGGCTCGACCAGCGAGGCTATGGCTACACCTTC. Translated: CAWRRLDQRGYGYTF.

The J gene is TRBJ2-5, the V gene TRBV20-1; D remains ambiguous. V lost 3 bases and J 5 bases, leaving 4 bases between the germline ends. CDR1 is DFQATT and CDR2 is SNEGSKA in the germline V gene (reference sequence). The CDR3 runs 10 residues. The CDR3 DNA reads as TGCAGTGCTAGCGTTGAGACCCAGTACTTC. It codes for CSASVETQYF.

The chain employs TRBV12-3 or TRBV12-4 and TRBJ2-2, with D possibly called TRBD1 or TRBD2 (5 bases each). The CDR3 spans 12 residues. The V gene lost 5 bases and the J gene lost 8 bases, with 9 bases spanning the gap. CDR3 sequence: CASSVWGGELFF. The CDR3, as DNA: TGTGCCAGCAGTGTCTGGGGGGGGGAGCTGTTTTTT.

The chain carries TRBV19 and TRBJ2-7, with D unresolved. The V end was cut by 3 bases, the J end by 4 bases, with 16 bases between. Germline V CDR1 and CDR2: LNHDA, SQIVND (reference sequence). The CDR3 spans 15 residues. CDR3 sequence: CASSILAGSQYEQYF. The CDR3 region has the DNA TGTGCCAGTAGTATCCTCGCCGGAAGCCAATACGAGCAGTACTTC.

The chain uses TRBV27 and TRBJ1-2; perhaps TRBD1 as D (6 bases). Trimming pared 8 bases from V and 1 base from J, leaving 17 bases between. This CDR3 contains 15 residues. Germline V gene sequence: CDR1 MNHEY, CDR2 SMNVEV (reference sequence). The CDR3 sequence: CASSIRRDINYGYTF. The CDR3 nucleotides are TGTGCCAGCTCAATCCGCCGGGACATTAACTATGGCTACACCTTC.

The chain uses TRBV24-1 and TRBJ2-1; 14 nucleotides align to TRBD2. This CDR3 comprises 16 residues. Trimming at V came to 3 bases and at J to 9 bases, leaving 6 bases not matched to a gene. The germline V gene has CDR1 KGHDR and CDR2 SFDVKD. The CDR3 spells CATSDRGLAGEGEQFF. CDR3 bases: TGTGCCACCAGTGATAGGGGACTAGCGGGAGAGGGTGAGCAGTTCTTC.

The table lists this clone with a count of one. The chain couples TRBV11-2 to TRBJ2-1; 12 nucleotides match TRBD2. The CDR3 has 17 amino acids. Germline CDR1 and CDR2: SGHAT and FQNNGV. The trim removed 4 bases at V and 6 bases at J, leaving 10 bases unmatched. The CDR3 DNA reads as TGTGCCAGCAGCTCAAGACTAGCGGGAGTAGCGGGCAATGAGCAGTTCTTC. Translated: CASSSRLAGVAGNEQFF.

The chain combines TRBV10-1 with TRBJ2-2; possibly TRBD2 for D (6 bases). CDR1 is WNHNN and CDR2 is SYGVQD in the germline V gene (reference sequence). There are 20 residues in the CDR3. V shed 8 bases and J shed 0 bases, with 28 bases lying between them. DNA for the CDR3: TGCGCCAGCCAGGGTGGGGGTTCTAGCGACCAAATTTCGAACACCGGGGAGCTGTTTTTT. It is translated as CASQGGGSSDQISNTGELFF.

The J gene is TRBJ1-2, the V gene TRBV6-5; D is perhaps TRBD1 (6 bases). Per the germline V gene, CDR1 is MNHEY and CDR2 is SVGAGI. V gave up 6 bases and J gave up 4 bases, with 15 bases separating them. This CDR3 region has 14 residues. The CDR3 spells CASRTPGGSYGYTF. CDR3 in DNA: TGTGCCAGCAGGACTCCGGGGGGCAGCTATGGCTACACCTTC.

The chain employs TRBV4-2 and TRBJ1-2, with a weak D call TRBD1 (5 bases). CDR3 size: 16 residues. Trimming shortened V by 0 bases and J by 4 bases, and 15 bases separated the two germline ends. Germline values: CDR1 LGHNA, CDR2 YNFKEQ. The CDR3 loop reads CASSQDRAQVGYGYTF. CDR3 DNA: TGTGCCAGCAGCCAAGATAGGGCACAGGTGGGCTATGGCTACACCTTC.